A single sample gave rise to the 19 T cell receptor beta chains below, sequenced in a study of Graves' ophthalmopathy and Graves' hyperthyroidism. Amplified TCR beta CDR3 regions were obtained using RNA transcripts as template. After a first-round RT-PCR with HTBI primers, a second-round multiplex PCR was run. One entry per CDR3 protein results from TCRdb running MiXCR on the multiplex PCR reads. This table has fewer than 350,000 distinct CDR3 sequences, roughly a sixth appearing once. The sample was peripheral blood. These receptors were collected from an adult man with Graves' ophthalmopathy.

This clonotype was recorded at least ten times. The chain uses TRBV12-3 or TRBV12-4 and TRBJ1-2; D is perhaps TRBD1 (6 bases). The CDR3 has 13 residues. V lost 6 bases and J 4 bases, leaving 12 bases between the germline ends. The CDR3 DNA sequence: TGTGCCAGCAGGACCTTGGACAGCTATGGCTACACCTTC. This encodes CASRTLDSYGYTF.

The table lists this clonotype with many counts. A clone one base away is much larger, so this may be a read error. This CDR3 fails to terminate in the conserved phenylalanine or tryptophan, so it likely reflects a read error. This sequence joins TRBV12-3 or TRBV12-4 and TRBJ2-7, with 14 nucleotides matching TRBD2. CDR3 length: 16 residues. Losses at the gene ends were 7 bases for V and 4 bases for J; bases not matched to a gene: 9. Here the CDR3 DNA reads TGTGCCAGCACTGGGACTAGCGGGAGATTTGCTTACGAGCAGTACCTC. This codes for CASTGTSGRFAYEQYL.

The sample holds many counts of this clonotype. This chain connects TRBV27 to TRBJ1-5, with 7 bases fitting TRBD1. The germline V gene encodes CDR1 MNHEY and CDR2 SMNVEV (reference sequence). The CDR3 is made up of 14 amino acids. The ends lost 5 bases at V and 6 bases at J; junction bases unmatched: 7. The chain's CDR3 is CASSPGQRGQPQHF. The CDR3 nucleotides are TGTGCCAGCAGTCCGGGACAGCGGGGTCAGCCCCAGCATTTT.

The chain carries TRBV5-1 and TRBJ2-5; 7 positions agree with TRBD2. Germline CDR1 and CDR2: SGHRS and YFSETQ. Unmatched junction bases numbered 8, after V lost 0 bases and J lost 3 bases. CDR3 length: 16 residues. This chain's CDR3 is CASSLAPRELKETQYF. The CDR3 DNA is TGCGCCAGCAGCTTGGCCCCGCGGGAGCTCAAAGAGACCCAGTACTTC.

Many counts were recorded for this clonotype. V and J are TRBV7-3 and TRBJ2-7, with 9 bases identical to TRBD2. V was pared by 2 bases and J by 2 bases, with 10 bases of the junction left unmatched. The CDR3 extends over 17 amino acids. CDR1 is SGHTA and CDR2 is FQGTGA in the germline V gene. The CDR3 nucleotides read TGTGCCAGCAGCTTAGGCTCGACTAGCGGCTTACCCTACGAGCAGTACTTC. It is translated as CASSLGSTSGLPYEQYF.

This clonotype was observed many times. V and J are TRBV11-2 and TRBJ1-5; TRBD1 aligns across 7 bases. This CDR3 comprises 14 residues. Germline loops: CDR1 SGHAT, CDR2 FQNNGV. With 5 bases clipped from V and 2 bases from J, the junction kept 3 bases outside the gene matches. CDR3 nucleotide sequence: TGTGCCAGCAGCCGAGGACAGGGCAATCAGCCCCAGCATTTT. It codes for CASSRGQGNQPQHF.

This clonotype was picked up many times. In DNA, the CDR3 is TGTGCCAGCAGCGCGACTGCCCACACTGAAGCTTTCTTT. Protein: CASSATAHTEAFF. The genes are TRBV7-6 and TRBJ1-1; D not certain. The germline V gene has CDR1 SGHVS and CDR2 FNYEAQ. The length of the CDR3 is 13 residues. Trimming pared 5 bases from V and 3 bases from J, leaving 10 bases between. Together with reference TRBV7-6 and TRBJ1-1, the CDR3 gives the full variable domain: GAGVSQSPRYKVTKRGQDVALRCDPISGHVSLYWYRQALGQGPEFLTYFNYEAQQDKSGLPNDRFSAERPEGSISTLTIQRTEQRDSAMYRCASSATAHTEAFFGQGTRLTVV.

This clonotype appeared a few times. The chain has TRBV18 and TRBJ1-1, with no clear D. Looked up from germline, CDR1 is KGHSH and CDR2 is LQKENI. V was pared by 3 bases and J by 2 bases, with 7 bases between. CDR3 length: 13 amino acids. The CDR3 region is CASSPQSNTEAFF. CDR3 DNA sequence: TGTGCCAGCTCACCTCAATCAAACACTGAAGCTTTCTTT.

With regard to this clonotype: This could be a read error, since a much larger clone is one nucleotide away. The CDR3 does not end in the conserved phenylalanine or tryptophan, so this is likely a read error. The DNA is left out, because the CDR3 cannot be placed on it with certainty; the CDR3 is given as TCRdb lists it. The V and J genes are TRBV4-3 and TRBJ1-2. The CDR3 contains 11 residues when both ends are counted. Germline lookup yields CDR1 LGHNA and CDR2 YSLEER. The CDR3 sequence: CASSQVRAFLL.

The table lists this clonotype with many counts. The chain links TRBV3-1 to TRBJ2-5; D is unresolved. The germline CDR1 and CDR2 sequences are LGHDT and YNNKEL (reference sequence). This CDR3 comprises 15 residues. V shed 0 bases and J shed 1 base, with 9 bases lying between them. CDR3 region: CASSQDRVIQETQYF. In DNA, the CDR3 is TGTGCCAGCAGCCAAGATCGGGTAATCCAAGAGACCCAGTACTTC.

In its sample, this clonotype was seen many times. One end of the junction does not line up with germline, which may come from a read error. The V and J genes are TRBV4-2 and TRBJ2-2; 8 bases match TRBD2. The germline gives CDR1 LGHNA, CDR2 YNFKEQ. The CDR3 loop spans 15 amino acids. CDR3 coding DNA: TGTGCCAGCAGCCAATGGACTAGCCCAACCGGGGAGCCGTTTTTT. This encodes CASSQWTSPTGEPFF.

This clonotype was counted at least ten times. The CDR3 coding sequence is TGCGCCAGCAGCTTGGCACCTAGCGGACGAAAAGAGACCCAGTACTTC. This gives the protein CASSLAPSGRKETQYF. V is TRBV5-1 and J is TRBJ2-5; TRBD2 agrees at 7 bases. Unmatched junction bases numbered 8, after V lost 0 bases and J lost 3 bases. Germline V gene data show CDR1 as SGHRS and CDR2 as YFSETQ. The CDR3 is 16 residues long.

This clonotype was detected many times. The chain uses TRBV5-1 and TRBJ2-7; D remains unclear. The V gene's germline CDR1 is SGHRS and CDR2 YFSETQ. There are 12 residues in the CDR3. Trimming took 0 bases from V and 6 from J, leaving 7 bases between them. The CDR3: CASSLGASEQYF. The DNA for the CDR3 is TGCGCCAGCAGCTTGGGGGCATCCGAGCAGTACTTC.

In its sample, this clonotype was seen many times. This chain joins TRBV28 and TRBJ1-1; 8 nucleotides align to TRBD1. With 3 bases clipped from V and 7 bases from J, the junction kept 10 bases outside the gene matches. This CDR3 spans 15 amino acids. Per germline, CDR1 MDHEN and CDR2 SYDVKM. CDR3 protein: CASSFPRTGISEAFF. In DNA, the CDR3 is TGTGCCAGCAGTTTTCCACGGACAGGGATTAGTGAAGCTTTCTTT.

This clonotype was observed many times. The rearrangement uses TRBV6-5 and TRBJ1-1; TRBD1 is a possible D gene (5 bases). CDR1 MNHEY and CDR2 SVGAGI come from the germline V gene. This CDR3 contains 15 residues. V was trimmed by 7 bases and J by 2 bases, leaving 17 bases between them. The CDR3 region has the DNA TGTGCCAGCATCTTTTCGACCAGGACAAACACTGAAGCTTTCTTT. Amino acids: CASIFSTRTNTEAFF.

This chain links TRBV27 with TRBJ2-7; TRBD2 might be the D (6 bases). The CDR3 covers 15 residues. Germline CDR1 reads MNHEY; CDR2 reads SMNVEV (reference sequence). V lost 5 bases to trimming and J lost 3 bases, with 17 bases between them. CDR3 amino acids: CASSPTPGRNYEQYF. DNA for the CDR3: TGTGCCAGCAGTCCGACCCCAGGGAGGAACTACGAGCAGTACTTC.

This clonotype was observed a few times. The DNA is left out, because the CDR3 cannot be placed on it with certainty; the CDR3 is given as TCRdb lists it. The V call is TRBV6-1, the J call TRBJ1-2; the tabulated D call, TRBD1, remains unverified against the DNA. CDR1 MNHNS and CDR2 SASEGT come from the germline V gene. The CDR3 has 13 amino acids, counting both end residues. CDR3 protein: CASSVAGGNGYIF.

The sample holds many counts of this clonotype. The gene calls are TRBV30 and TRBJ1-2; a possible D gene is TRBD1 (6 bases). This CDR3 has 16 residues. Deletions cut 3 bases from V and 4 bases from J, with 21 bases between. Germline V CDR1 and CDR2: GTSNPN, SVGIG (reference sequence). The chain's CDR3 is CAWSARTALSGYGYTF. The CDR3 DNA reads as TGTGCCTGGAGCGCGAGGACAGCCTTATCTGGCTATGGCTACACCTTC. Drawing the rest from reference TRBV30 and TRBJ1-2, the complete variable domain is SQTIHQWPATLVQPVGSPLSLECTVEGTSNPNLYWYRQAAGRGLQLLFYSVGIGQISSEVPQNLSASRPQDRQFILSSKKLLLSDSGFYLCAWSARTALSGYGYTFGSGTRLTVV.

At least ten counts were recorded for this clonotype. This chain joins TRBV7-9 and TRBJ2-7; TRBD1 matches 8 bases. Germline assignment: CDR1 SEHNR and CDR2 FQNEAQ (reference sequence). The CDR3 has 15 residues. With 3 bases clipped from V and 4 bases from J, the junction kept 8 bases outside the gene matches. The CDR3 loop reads CASSLIDRGIYEQYF. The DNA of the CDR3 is TGTGCCAGCAGCTTGATCGACAGGGGCATTTACGAGCAGTACTTC. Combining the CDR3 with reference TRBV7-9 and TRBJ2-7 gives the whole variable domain DTGVSQNPRHKITKRGQNVTFRCDPISEHNRLYWYRQTLGQGPEFLTYFQNEAQLEKSRLLSDRFSAERPKGSFSTLEIQRTEQGDSAMYLCASSLIDRGIYEQYFGPGTRLTVT.